The 9 T cell receptor beta chains below were found in one sample sequenced in a study of long-term antiretroviral therapy in people with HIV. Researchers report immunoSEQ v3.0 was run at survey level. TCRdb's table, derived via immunoSEQ multiplex PCR, lists solely in-frame clones and lacks some. The data contain about 48,000 clones, approximately 79% of them singletons. This specimen was unsorted PBMCs, taken 0.8 years after starting antiretroviral therapy. The receptor set was obtained from a woman between 18 and 30 years old with HIV.

The V and J genes are TRBV19 and TRBJ2-5; D is possibly TRBD1 (5 bases). The ends were cut back, 5 bases at V and 2 bases at J, with 15 bases in the middle. This CDR3 has 15 amino acids. Germline assignment: CDR1 LNHDA and CDR2 SQIVND (reference sequence). The CDR3 DNA reads as TGTGCCAGTAGTCCCAGGATACAGGTACAAGAGACCCAGTACTTC. Its protein product is CASSPRIQVQETQYF.

The genes are TRBV10-3 and TRBJ1-2, with 7 bases lining up with TRBD1. Trimming at V came to 5 bases and at J to 6 bases, leaving 12 bases not matched to a gene. The CDR3 is made up of 15 amino acids. Germline-derived CDR1 and CDR2 are ENHRY and SYGVKD. CDR3 in DNA: TGTGCCATCAGTAGCCCTGACAGGGAACTAAATGGCTACACCTTC. Translation: CAISSPDRELNGYTF.

This chain uses TRBV7-3 with TRBJ1-1; D may be TRBD1 (6 bases). Germline V gene lookup returns CDR1 SGHTA and CDR2 FQGTGA. V lost 6 bases and J 0 bases, leaving 20 bases between the germline ends. The CDR3 contains 17 residues. CDR3 coding DNA: TGTGCCAGCAGTTTACAGGGATGGAAGGTGCTGAACACTGAAGCTTTCTTT. The encoded protein is CASSLQGWKVLNTEAFF. Drawing the rest from reference TRBV7-3 and TRBJ1-1, the complete variable domain is GAGVSQTPSNKVTEKGKYVELRCDPISGHTALYWYRQSLGQGPEFLIYFQGTGAADDSGLPNDRFFAVRPEGSVSTLKIQRTERGDSAVYLCASSLQGWKVLNTEAFFGQGTRLTVV.

The chain recombines TRBV27 with TRBJ2-7; 7 bases align to TRBD2. The CDR3 spans 13 residues. Per germline, CDR1 MNHEY and CDR2 SMNVEV (reference sequence). V lost 3 bases to trimming and J lost 5 bases; unmatched junction nucleotides: 4. CDR3 nucleotides: TGTGCCAGCAGTTTGGGGAGGGCCAACGAGCAGTACTTC. It translates to CASSLGRANEQYF.

This clone has only a few counts. The chain combines TRBV7-2 with TRBJ1-1, with D perhaps TRBD1 (6 bases). V lost 3 bases, J lost 5 bases, and 13 bases lay in between. Germline loops: CDR1 SGHTA, CDR2 FQGNSA. CDR3 length: 14 amino acids. CDR3 region: CASSFSGGQTEAFF. In DNA, the CDR3 is TGTGCCAGCAGCTTCTCCGGGGGCCAGACTGAAGCTTTCTTT.

This clone is a singleton in its sample. The V call is TRBV5-1, the J call TRBJ1-2; D gene unclear. The CDR3 runs to 15 residues. Trimming removed 0 bases at V and 6 bases at J, with 15 bases between. The V gene's germline CDR1 is SGHRS and CDR2 YFSETQ. This chain's CDR3 is CASSLARTDRDGYTF. CDR3 nucleotides: TGCGCCAGCAGCTTGGCCCGGACGGATCGCGATGGCTACACCTTC.

V usage is TRBV6-4 and J usage is TRBJ2-1; a possible D gene is TRBD1 (5 bases). Germline V CDR1 and CDR2: MRHNA, SNTAGT. This CDR3 comprises 15 residues. V was cut by 9 bases and J by 7 bases, with 22 bases left in between. The CDR3 DNA reads as TGTGCCAGTTTCCCTTCCCAGCAGGGTGTGAATGAGCAGTTCTTC. This gives the protein CASFPSQQGVNEQFF.

The chain combines TRBV6-1 with TRBJ1-1; possible D gene TRBD1, 6 bases. V shed 2 bases and J shed 1 base, with 11 bases lying between them. Germline V gene sequence: CDR1 MNHNS, CDR2 SASEGT. The length of the CDR3 is 15 residues. The CDR3 DNA reads as TGTGCCAGCAGTGAACCGGGGGGCTCGAACACTGAAGCTTTCTTT. Amino acid sequence: CASSEPGGSNTEAFF.

This clone appeared a single time. The gene calls are TRBV28 and TRBJ2-7, with 8 bases aligning to TRBD2. The V gene end was trimmed by 8 bases and the J gene end by 5 bases; junction bases not matched to a gene: 14. Germline V gene lookup returns CDR1 MDHEN and CDR2 SYDVKM. CDR3 length equals 15 residues. CDR3: CASYREGRVGHEQYF. For the CDR3, the DNA is TGTGCCAGCTACCGGGAGGGCCGGGTCGGCCACGAGCAGTACTTC.